What follows are 25 T cell receptor beta chains derived from one specimen sequenced in a study of blood T cells in healthy people across ages (dated by TCRdb to the mid-2010s). Library prep was done by 5' RACE. The instrument given in TCRdb is Illumina HiSeq 2500. The second PCR ran for about 6 to 12 cycles and used a J-beta primer mix along with a sample-barcoded 5' primer. TCRdb reprocessing: public reads trimmed at Q25 with fastp, clones called with MiXCR, in-frame beta chains kept. Rows matching on CDR3 protein sequence are summarized as one entry with the most common DNA and genes. This sample gives 900,000 to 950,000 distinct CDR3 sequences in total; 29% of them show up just once. Roughly 10% of the sample goes to the ten largest clones. The data were also submitted as part of a second study, on T cells of mothers and their children.

The sample was blood. The receptors come from a woman aged 40 to 50 in good health.

Concerning this clonotype: A read error may explain this, as a much larger clone is one base away. The chain joins TRBV5-1 to TRBJ2-7; D gene unclear. This CDR3 spans 15 amino acids. The V end lost 1 base, the J end lost 0 bases, and 11 bases lay between the germline ends. CDR1 is SGHRS, CDR2 YFSETQ, per germline. The DNA of the CDR3 is TGCGCCAGCAGCTTGTCATCCTCTAACTCCTACGAGCAGTACTTC. It translates to CASSLSSSNSYEQYF.

In its sample, this clonotype was seen many times. The chain uses TRBV11-2 and TRBJ1-4; 7 nucleotides align to TRBD1. The germline gives CDR1 SGHAT, CDR2 FQNNGV. CDR3 size: 14 residues. V dropped 3 bases and J dropped 3; count of bases not matched to a gene: 1. The CDR3 is CASSLGTANEKLFF. The CDR3 DNA reads as TGTGCCAGCAGCTTGGGGACAGCTAATGAAAAACTGTTTTTT.

This clonotype was recorded a few times. The V and J genes are TRBV11-3 and TRBJ2-1, with 11 bases that match TRBD2. The germline V gene has CDR1 SGHNT and CDR2 YENEEA. The length of the CDR3 is 16 residues. Germline trimming cut 1 base from V and 7 bases from J; bases unmatched to any gene: 6. The CDR3 nucleotides are TGTGCCAGCAGCTTAGGTACTAGCGGGGGCCAGAATGAGCAGTTCTTC. Amino acids: CASSLGTSGGQNEQFF.

This chain uses TRBV20-1 with TRBJ1-1; D is perhaps TRBD1 (5 bases). With 0 bases removed from V and 1 base from J, the gap between germline ends came to 9 bases. CDR1 DFQATT and CDR2 SNEGSKA come from the germline V gene (reference sequence). The CDR3 extends over 14 amino acids. The CDR3 region is CSAREATANTEAFF. Here the CDR3 DNA reads TGCAGTGCTAGAGAGGCGACAGCGAACACTGAAGCTTTCTTT.

A few counts support this clonotype. V is TRBV30 and J is TRBJ1-2; the match to TRBD1 covers 8 bases. Germline CDR1 reads GTSNPN; CDR2 reads SVGIG (reference sequence). CDR3 size: 16 residues. The junction had 13 bases not matched to a gene; V was cut back by 3 bases and J by 4 bases. The CDR3 DNA follows: TGTGCCTGGAGGCCGCCCCGGACAGGGCTTTTCTATGGCTACACCTTC. Amino acid sequence: CAWRPPRTGLFYGYTF.

The sample holds many counts of this clonotype. This chain links TRBV4-3 with TRBJ1-2; no clear D gene. The CDR3 loop spans 16 amino acids. V was pared by 0 bases and J by 5 bases, with 16 bases between. Germline loops: CDR1 LGHNA, CDR2 YSLEER. As DNA, the CDR3 is TGCGCCAGCAGCCAAGAATTGGCGGAAACTTTTTATGGCTACACCTTC. Translated: CASSQELAETFYGYTF.

The sample holds many counts of this clonotype. This chain connects TRBV7-6 to TRBJ1-6; TRBD1 is a possible D gene (6 bases). Per germline, CDR1 SGHVS and CDR2 FNYEAQ. The V gene lost 4 bases and the J gene lost 6 bases, with 10 bases spanning the gap. This CDR3 is 14 amino acids long. The CDR3: CASSSDSLNSPLHF. The DNA for the CDR3 is TGTGCCAGCAGCTCGGACAGCCTTAATTCACCCCTCCACTTT.

This clonotype was seen once. This sequence joins TRBV5-1 and TRBJ1-1; D unclear. The CDR3 contains 14 residues. The V gene's germline CDR1 is SGHRS and CDR2 YFSETQ. The ends were cut back, 7 bases at V and 5 bases at J, with 18 bases in the middle. CDR3 in amino acids: CASDTPGPRTEAFF. CDR3 in DNA: TGCGCCAGCGACACGCCTGGGCCGAGGACTGAAGCTTTCTTT.

A remark on this clonotype: An end of the junction differs from the germline gene, which may be a read error. The chain employs TRBV27 and TRBJ1-4; TRBD1 matches 7 bases. This CDR3 is built from 14 residues. Germline CDR1 and CDR2: MNHEY and SMNVEV (reference sequence). Here the CDR3 DNA reads TGTGCCAGCACTCGACAGGGCGTTGGTGAAAAACGGTTTTTT. It yields the protein CASTRQGVGEKRFF.

This chain's CDR3 is CASSQGPGRLNSPLHF. The DNA of the CDR3 is TGCGCCAGCAGCCAAGGTCCGGGACGGCTTAATTCACCCCTCCACTTT. The chain employs TRBV4-1 and TRBJ1-6; TRBD1 is a possible D gene (5 bases). V was trimmed by 1 base and J by 6 bases, leaving 13 bases between them. CDR3 size: 16 residues. In germline, CDR1 is MGHRA, CDR2 YSYEKL.

Many counts were recorded for this clonotype. V is TRBV12-3 or TRBV12-4 and J is TRBJ2-7; D remains ambiguous. The CDR3 is 13 residues long. Deletions cut 3 bases from V and 3 bases from J, with 9 bases between. This CDR3 is CASSFAGNYEQYF. DNA for the CDR3: TGTGCCAGCAGTTTCGCCGGAAACTACGAGCAGTACTTC.

The V and J genes are TRBV14 and TRBJ2-1; the match to TRBD2 covers 9 bases. Trimming at V came to 2 bases and at J to 4 bases, leaving 3 bases not matched to a gene. Germline V CDR1 and CDR2: SGHDN, FVKESK. The CDR3 is 15 residues long. CDR3 loop: CASSQFSGGYNEQFF. The CDR3 bases are TGTGCCAGCAGCCAATTCAGCGGGGGGTACAATGAGCAGTTCTTC.

The sample holds a few counts of this clonotype. The chain has TRBV20-1 and TRBJ1-2; D unresolved. This CDR3 has 13 amino acids. V was clipped by 0 bases and J by 2 bases, with 7 bases between them. Per germline, CDR1 DFQATT and CDR2 SNEGSKA (reference sequence). CDR3 protein: CSARDWENYGYTF. The CDR3 coding sequence is TGCAGTGCTAGAGATTGGGAAAACTATGGCTACACCTTC.

This clonotype was recorded at least ten times. The rearrangement uses TRBV15 and TRBJ1-2; a possible D gene is TRBD1 (5 bases). Trimming pared 0 bases from V and 8 bases from J, leaving 19 bases between. The CDR3 has 16 residues. Germline-derived CDR1 and CDR2 are LNHNV and YYDKDF (reference sequence). CDR3 sequence reads: CATSRDPGRSPRGYTF. DNA of the CDR3: TGTGCCACCAGCAGAGACCCGGGACGATCCCCTCGGGGCTACACCTTC.

This clonotype has only a few counts. The chain links TRBV18 to TRBJ2-5; a possible D gene is TRBD2 (5 bases). Germline V gene data show CDR1 as KGHSH and CDR2 as LQKENI. The CDR3 has 14 residues. Trimming took off 5 bases at V and 5 bases at J, with 15 bases between the two ends. CDR3 residues: CASSTRGGSETQYF. The CDR3 DNA reads TGTGCCAGCTCAACACGCGGAGGCAGCGAGACCCAGTACTTC.

There are a few counts of this clonotype. The V gene is TRBV28, the J gene TRBJ2-5; D remains ambiguous. V lost 3 bases, J lost 5 bases, and 7 bases lay in between. The germline gives CDR1 MDHEN, CDR2 SYDVKM. The CDR3 runs to 12 residues. Here the CDR3 DNA reads TGTGCCAGCAGTTTCACCTTTGAGACCCAGTACTTC. This codes for CASSFTFETQYF.

The V call is TRBV6-5, the J call TRBJ2-1; 10 nucleotides match TRBD2. Germline V gives CDR1 MNHEY, CDR2 SVGAGI. V gave up 6 bases and J gave up 9 bases; unmatched junction bases: 11. CDR3 length: 15 amino acids. The CDR3 sequence is CASSVYSGGLGEQFF. In DNA, the CDR3 is TGTGCCAGCAGCGTTTATAGCGGGGGGTTGGGTGAGCAGTTCTTC.

This clonotype has ten or more counts. The J gene is TRBJ1-2, the V gene TRBV12-3 or TRBV12-4; D is possibly TRBD1 (5 bases). The CDR3 loop spans 13 amino acids. The V end lost 6 bases, the J end lost 7 bases, and 15 bases lay between the germline ends. The CDR3 sequence: CASSQPGGSGYTF. The CDR3 DNA reads TGTGCCAGCAGCCAACCTGGGGGATCTGGCTACACCTTC.

This chain uses TRBV11-2 with TRBJ2-5, with D hard to call. The V gene lost 4 bases and the J gene lost 6 bases, with 12 bases spanning the gap. Germline V gene sequence: CDR1 SGHAT, CDR2 FQNNGV. The CDR3 has 13 residues. In DNA, the CDR3 is TGTGCCAGCAGCTCTGGACCTTTGCAGACCCAGTACTTC. Encoded protein: CASSSGPLQTQYF.

This clonotype has just a few counts. The rearrangement links TRBV12-3 or TRBV12-4 to TRBJ1-1; D might be TRBD1 (6 bases). V was cut by 5 bases and J by 10 bases, with 17 bases left in between. This CDR3 spans 13 amino acids. The CDR3 loop is CASSHLGASVAFF. DNA of the CDR3: TGTGCCAGCAGTCACCTGGGGGCTTCGGTAGCTTTCTTT.

The rearrangement joins TRBV28 to TRBJ2-1; 12 bases map to TRBD1. There are 16 residues in the CDR3. The ends lost 4 bases at V and 8 bases at J; junction bases unmatched: 9. CDR1 and CDR2 from the germline V gene are MDHEN and SYDVKM. In DNA, the CDR3 is TGTGCCAGCAGTTCGATACGGGACAGGGGGCAAGATGAGCAGTTCTTC. This encodes CASSSIRDRGQDEQFF.

The genes are TRBV27 and TRBJ2-4; D may correspond to TRBD1 or TRBD2 (6 bases each). This CDR3 is built from 15 residues. V gave up 3 bases and J gave up 13 bases, with 22 bases separating them. CDR1 and CDR2 (germline): MNHEY, SMNVEV (reference sequence). CDR3 sequence reads: CASSFFGGSYNEQYF. DNA for the CDR3: TGTGCCAGCAGTTTTTTCGGGGGCTCCTACAATGAGCAGTACTTC.

This rearrangement joins TRBV29-1 to TRBJ2-3; no clear D. The V end lost 6 bases, the J end lost 2 bases, and 12 bases lay between the germline ends. Germline V gives CDR1 SQVTM, CDR2 ANQGSEA. This CDR3 comprises 13 residues. DNA of the CDR3: TGCAGCGTCGGTACACGGACCACAGATACGCAGTATTTT. Translating gives CSVGTRTTDTQYF.

The sample holds a few counts of this clonotype. This sequence joins TRBV20-1 and TRBJ2-4; D may be TRBD1 or TRBD2 (7 bases each). Germline V lookup: CDR1 DFQATT, CDR2 SNEGSKA (reference sequence). V lost 0 bases and J 2 bases, leaving 14 bases between the germline ends. The CDR3 runs 16 residues. CDR3 sequence reads: CSARDQGGGPKNIQYF. CDR3 in DNA: TGCAGTGCTAGAGATCAGGGGGGGGGCCCCAAAAACATTCAGTACTTC.

The V gene is TRBV20-1, the J gene TRBJ1-1, with D maybe TRBD1 (5 bases). This CDR3 has 13 residues. Trimming cost V 6 bases and J 0 bases, with 11 bases left between them. Germline V gene sequence: CDR1 DFQATT, CDR2 SNEGSKA (reference sequence). The chain's CDR3 is CSAMEGVNTEAFF. The CDR3 DNA is TGCAGTGCCATGGAAGGGGTGAACACTGAAGCTTTCTTT.